Sequencing of this T cell receptor (beta chain) was carried out in a study of T-cell memory formation after mild COVID-19. Background on the study: Clusters were largely donor specific. The study, taken as a whole, reports: The pre-infection memory compartment contained some responding clones, suggesting cross-reactive memory joined. Contracting CD8+ clones were enriched in EMRA, CD4+ mainly in CM and EM.

On this clonotype itself: Its matching antigen is unknown.

TCRdb recomputed calls from the 5' RACE reads with MiXCR, one row per CDR3 protein. The sample contains hundreds of thousands of distinct CDR3 sequences, more than 20% of which appear only once. V lost 5 bases and J 0 bases, leaving 17 bases between the germline ends. Germline V gene data show CDR1 as SGHAT and CDR2 as FQNNGV. The CDR3 is made up of 17 amino acids. The chain is built from TRBV11-2 and TRBJ2-4; possibly TRBD1 for D (5 bases). Sequencing was performed on PBMCs or a T cell subset sorted from them (not recorded which). This TCR derives from an adult woman who had mild COVID-19 (a few samples of this study predate the infection). Cell type and time point are not known. CDR3 sequence (DNA): TGTGCCAGCAGCGCCCATGACAGTCCGCTAGCCAAAAACATTCAGTACTTC. Translation: CASSAHDSPLAKNIQYF.